The rows below give T cell receptor beta chains drawn from one sample of a study of cytomegalovirus exposure and HLA in healthy donors. Data came from immunoSEQ multiplex PCR; TCRdb stores just in-frame clones and leaves some out. The sample has around 29,000 clones; more than 55% are singletons. The sample comprised PBMCs. These TCRs come from a male donor in good health and CMV-seropositive. The CDR3 runs from the conserved cysteine through the conserved F or W. The order of the fields is J gene, D gene, clone size, V gene, CDR3 protein, CDR3 DNA. A D gene is named only where the DNA matches it firmly. Size is omitted from some rows. Given values are once, few, many or a class for expanded clones.

j_gene: TRBJ1-1; d_gene: NA; abundance: NA; v_gene: TRBV5-1; CDR3aa: CASRYASGGYLSNTEAFF; CDR3nt: TGCGCCAGCAGATATGCTTCCGGGGGGTACCTTTCGAACACTGAAGCTTTCTTT
j_gene: TRBJ1-2; d_gene: TRBD1; abundance: NA; v_gene: TRBV28; CDR3aa: CASSLWTGQSGYTF; CDR3nt: TGTGCCAGCAGTCTGTGGACAGGGCAATCTGGCTACACCTTC
j_gene: TRBJ1-2; d_gene: NA; abundance: NA; v_gene: TRBV13; CDR3aa: CASSFGGSGYTF; CDR3nt: TGTGCCAGCAGCTTCGGAGGGAGTGGCTACACCTTC
j_gene: TRBJ2-1; d_gene: TRBD2; abundance: NA; v_gene: TRBV25-1; CDR3aa: CASSPRLAGYNEQFF; CDR3nt: TGTGCCAGCAGTCCACGACTAGCGGGTTACAATGAGCAGTTCTTC
j_gene: TRBJ1-1; d_gene: NA; abundance: NA; v_gene: TRBV5-4; CDR3aa: CASSLARANTEAFF; CDR3nt: TGTGCCAGCAGCTTGGCCAGGGCGAACACTGAAGCTTTCTTT
j_gene: TRBJ2-3; d_gene: TRBD2; abundance: NA; v_gene: TRBV7-9; CDR3aa: CASSSLASGDTDTQYF; CDR3nt: TGTGCCAGCAGCTCCTTGGCTAGCGGAGACACAGATACGCAGTATTTT
j_gene: TRBJ1-6; d_gene: NA; abundance: NA; v_gene: TRBV5-1; CDR3aa: CASSLWRRDSPLHF; CDR3nt: TGCGCCAGCAGCTTGTGGCGTCGGGATTCACCCCTCCACTTT
j_gene: TRBJ1-1; d_gene: NA; abundance: NA; v_gene: TRBV19; CDR3aa: CASSIDHTGRLGNTEAFF; CDR3nt: TGTGCCAGTAGTATAGATCACACAGGCCGGCTAGGGAACACTGAAGCTTTCTTT
j_gene: TRBJ2-7; d_gene: NA; abundance: NA; v_gene: TRBV11-3; CDR3aa: CASSLGRGREQYF; CDR3nt: TGTGCCAGCAGCTTAGGAAGAGGCCGGGAGCAGTACTTC
j_gene: TRBJ2-3; d_gene: NA; abundance: NA; v_gene: TRBV6-1; CDR3aa: CARSETEGQYF; CDR3nt: TGTGCAAGAAGTGAAACAGAAGGACAGTATTTT
j_gene: TRBJ1-3; d_gene: TRBD1; abundance: NA; v_gene: TRBV5-1; CDR3aa: CASSLPRRQGSPSGNTIYF; CDR3nt: TGCGCCAGCAGCTTACCCCGCCGACAGGGCTCCCCCTCTGGAAACACCATATATTTT
j_gene: TRBJ1-2; d_gene: NA; abundance: once; v_gene: TRBV6-1; CDR3aa: CATLRAGAATF; CDR3nt: TGTGCCACTCTTCGGGCGGGGGCGGCCACCTTC
j_gene: TRBJ1-4; d_gene: TRBD1; abundance: NA; v_gene: TRBV19; CDR3aa: CASAPLDRAGEKLFF; CDR3nt: TGTGCCAGTGCGCCTCTGGACAGGGCTGGTGAAAAACTGTTTTTT
j_gene: TRBJ1-4; d_gene: NA; abundance: few; v_gene: TRBV6-6; CDR3aa: CASSYIGGGGEKLFF; CDR3nt: TGTGCCAGCAGTTACATCGGGGGGGGAGGTGAAAAACTGTTTTTT
j_gene: TRBJ1-3; d_gene: NA; abundance: NA; v_gene: TRBV6-5; CDR3aa: CASRGGTRGIYF; CDR3nt: TGTGCCAGCAGGGGCGGGACGCGCGGAATATATTTT
j_gene: TRBJ1-6; d_gene: NA; abundance: NA; v_gene: TRBV6-5; CDR3aa: CATRRDNASPLHF; CDR3nt: TGTGCCACCAGGAGGGACAACGCTTCACCCCTCCACTTT
j_gene: TRBJ2-7; d_gene: TRBD2; abundance: NA; v_gene: TRBV15; CDR3aa: CATSRASGGHNEQYF; CDR3nt: TGTGCCACCAGCAGAGCGAGCGGGGGGCACAACGAGCAGTACTTC
j_gene: TRBJ1-2; d_gene: NA; abundance: NA; v_gene: TRBV29-1; CDR3aa: CSDGRASGYTF; CDR3nt: TGCAGCGACGGGAGGGCGTCTGGCTACACCTTC
j_gene: TRBJ2-7; d_gene: NA; abundance: NA; v_gene: TRBV4-1; CDR3aa: CASSQEAGSYEQYF; CDR3nt: TGCGCCAGCAGCCAAGAGGCGGGTTCCTACGAGCAGTACTTC
j_gene: TRBJ2-5; d_gene: NA; abundance: once; v_gene: TRBV6-1; CDR3aa: CASNGGTQGETQYF; CDR3nt: TGTGCCAGCAACGGCGGGACGCAGGGAGAGACCCAGTACTTC
j_gene: TRBJ2-7; d_gene: TRBD1; abundance: NA; v_gene: TRBV5-1; CDR3aa: CASSLRGQGAYEQYF; CDR3nt: TGCGCCAGCAGCTTGAGGGGACAGGGGGCCTACGAGCAGTACTTC
j_gene: TRBJ1-4; d_gene: NA; abundance: NA; v_gene: TRBV9; CDR3aa: CASSVSGHNTEKLFF; CDR3nt: TGTGCCAGCAGCGTATCTGGACACAATACTGAAAAACTGTTTTTT